The clone carrying this T cell receptor (beta chain) was detected ten times or more. The antigen remains unidentified. Diagnosing involved the use of clinical symptoms, serum thyroxine and TRAb, thyroid ultrasound and orbital computed tomography. The entry originates in a study of T cells in Graves' hyperthyroidism and ophthalmopathy. Overall study results and limits: Stable hyperthyroidism was separated from ophthalmopathy by a model based on 13 V-J features. Blood also showed most of the thyroid clonotypes that were expanded above 0.001. Onset of ophthalmopathy came a median around 6.5 months after the model predicted it.

This CDR3 is 16 amino acids long. Trimming removed 3 bases from V and 5 bases from J; junction bases left unmatched: 8. It was RNA transcripts that yielded the amplified TCR beta CDR3 regions. HTBI primers were the set used in a first-round RT-PCR of the TCR CDR3. MiXCR, applied by TCRdb to the multiplex PCR reads, yields one record per CDR3 protein. Found here are some 300,000 distinct CDR3 sequences, roughly 18% of them singletons; the top ten hold approximately 37%. Sequencing was carried out using blood. The receptor's source is a man aged 45-65 years with Graves' ophthalmopathy. The V gene is TRBV12-3 or TRBV12-4, the J gene TRBJ2-1, with 9 bases lining up with TRBD2. This CDR3 reads CASSFGLAGRNNEQFF. The CDR3 nucleotides read TGTGCCAGCAGTTTTGGGCTAGCGGGAAGAAACAATGAGCAGTTCTTC.